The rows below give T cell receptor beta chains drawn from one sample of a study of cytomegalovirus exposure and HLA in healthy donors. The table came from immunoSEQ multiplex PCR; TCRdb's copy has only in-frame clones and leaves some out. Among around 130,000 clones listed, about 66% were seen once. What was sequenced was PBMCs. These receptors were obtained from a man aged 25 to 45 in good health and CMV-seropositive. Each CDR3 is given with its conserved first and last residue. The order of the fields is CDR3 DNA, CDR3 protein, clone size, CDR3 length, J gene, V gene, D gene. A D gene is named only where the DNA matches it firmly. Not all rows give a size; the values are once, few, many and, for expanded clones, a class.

CDR3 DNA: TGTGCCAGCAGTTTGGGTAGGGGAGGGAATTCACCCCTCCACTTT
CDR3 protein: CASSLGRGGNSPLHF
clone size: -
CDR3 length: 15
J gene: TRBJ1-6
V gene: TRBV27
D gene: -

CDR3 DNA: TGTGCCAGCCGGACTAGCGGAACCCCCAGCACAGATACGCAGTATTTT
CDR3 protein: CASRTSGTPSTDTQYF
clone size: -
CDR3 length: 16
J gene: TRBJ2-3
V gene: TRBV28
D gene: TRBD2

CDR3 DNA: TGTGCCAGCAGTAGTACAAGCTCGGGTCGGGGCTACACCTTC
CDR3 protein: CASSSTSSGRGYTF
clone size: once
CDR3 length: 14
J gene: TRBJ1-2
V gene: TRBV28
D gene: -

CDR3 DNA: TGTGCCATCAGTGGGGATGTTAGCGGGAGGCTGAACACCGGGGAGCTGTTTTTT
CDR3 protein: CAISGDVSGRLNTGELFF
clone size: -
CDR3 length: 18
J gene: TRBJ2-2
V gene: TRBV10-3
D gene: TRBD2

CDR3 DNA: TGTGCCAGCAGCCCTAGGGTATCGGGGACCTACGAGCAGTACTTC
CDR3 protein: CASSPRVSGTYEQYF
clone size: -
CDR3 length: 15
J gene: TRBJ2-7
V gene: TRBV7-9
D gene: -

CDR3 DNA: TGCAGCGTTGAATACCCCCTAGCAGGATTATCCTACAATGAGCAGTTCTTC
CDR3 protein: CSVEYPLAGLSYNEQFF
clone size: -
CDR3 length: 17
J gene: TRBJ2-1
V gene: TRBV29-1
D gene: -

CDR3 DNA: TGTGCCAGCAGCTTAGGGGCTTCGGTTTTTGAGCAGTACTTC
CDR3 protein: CASSLGASVFEQYF
clone size: -
CDR3 length: 14
J gene: TRBJ2-7
V gene: TRBV11-2
D gene: -

CDR3 DNA: TGTGCCAGCAGCTTAGGAGCAGGGGTCGGGACCCAGTACTTC
CDR3 protein: CASSLGAGVGTQYF
clone size: -
CDR3 length: 14
J gene: TRBJ2-5
V gene: TRBV7-9
D gene: -

CDR3 DNA: TGTGCCAGCAGTGACTCTGGCAGGGGATGGCCCGGGGAGCTGTTTTTT
CDR3 protein: CASSDSGRGWPGELFF
clone size: -
CDR3 length: 16
J gene: TRBJ2-2
V gene: TRBV6-4
D gene: -

CDR3 DNA: TGTGCCAGCAGACCCCTATCGAGCACAGATACGCAGTATTTT
CDR3 protein: CASRPLSSTDTQYF
clone size: few
CDR3 length: 14
J gene: TRBJ2-3
V gene: TRBV11-2
D gene: -

CDR3 DNA: TGTGCCAGCAGCTTACTGCAGCGGGATGCTTCCTACGAGCAGTACTTC
CDR3 protein: CASSLLQRDASYEQYF
clone size: -
CDR3 length: 16
J gene: TRBJ2-7
V gene: TRBV7-8
D gene: TRBD2

CDR3 DNA: TGTGCCAGCAGTTTATTCACAGGGGACCACTCTGGGGCCAACGTCCTGACTTTC
CDR3 protein: CASSLFTGDHSGANVLTF
clone size: few
CDR3 length: 18
J gene: TRBJ2-6
V gene: TRBV27
D gene: TRBD1

CDR3 DNA: TGTGCCAGCAGTTCGCTAGCGTCCCAAGAGACCCAGTACTTC
CDR3 protein: CASSSLASQETQYF
clone size: -
CDR3 length: 14
J gene: TRBJ2-5
V gene: TRBV27
D gene: -

CDR3 DNA: TGCGCCAGCAGCTTAATACAGGATCAGGAGACCCAGTACTTC
CDR3 protein: CASSLIQDQETQYF
clone size: once
CDR3 length: 14
J gene: TRBJ2-5
V gene: TRBV5-1
D gene: -